The rows below give T cell receptor beta chains drawn from one sample of a study of T-cell reconstitution after alpha-beta-depleted transplantation in children. From the PCR reads, TCRdb called clonotypes with MiXCR, one entry per CDR3 protein. The table records some 200,000 distinct CDR3 sequences, approximately 11% of them present only once. The sequencing here drew on PBMCs, taken before TCRalphabeta/CD19-depleted stem cell transplant. The receptors were sampled from a child in the first two years of life with acute myeloid leukemia, due to receive a stem cell transplant. The CDR3 runs from the conserved cysteine through the conserved F or W. The D gene is left open where the match is weak. Size values are once, few and many counts, or a class for expanded clones, and some rows have none.

>-|TRBV12-3/TRBV12-4|many|TRBJ1-2
CASRAVYGYTF
TGTGCCAGCAGGGCAGTCTATGGCTACACCTTC
>-|TRBV7-9|-|TRBJ2-1
CAILRGNEQFF
TGTGCCATCCTTCGAGGGAATGAGCAGTTCTTC
>-|TRBV5-1|many|TRBJ1-1
CASSPLGGGAFF
TGCGCCAGCAGCCCGTTGGGCGGTGGAGCTTTCTTT
>TRBD2|TRBV20-1|many|TRBJ2-1
CSARVGLRERDEQFF
TGCAGTGCTAGAGTAGGTTTGCGGGAGAGGGATGAGCAGTTCTTC
>TRBD1|TRBV19|many|TRBJ1-2
CASSRDRGISDYTF
TGTGCCAGTAGTCGGGACAGGGGCATCTCAGACTACACCTTC
>-|TRBV2|many|TRBJ2-1
CASSGMLAGRNEQFF
TGTGCCAGCAGTGGCATGCTGGCGGGCCGGAATGAGCAGTTCTTC
>-|TRBV10-3|many|TRBJ1-2
CAISESIAIGYTF
TGTGCCATCAGTGAGTCGATAGCCATTGGCTACACCTTC
>TRBD1|TRBV7-2|many|TRBJ1-2
CASSSAPRTGKDGYTF
TGTGCCAGCAGCTCGGCTCCCAGGACAGGAAAGGATGGCTACACCTTC
>-|TRBV7-2|many|TRBJ2-3
CASSSSRADTQYF
TGTGCCAGCAGCTCCTCCCGGGCAGATACGCAGTATTTT
>-|TRBV5-1|many|TRBJ2-3
CASAMSRDTDTQYF
TGCGCCAGCGCCATGAGCAGAGACACAGATACGCAGTATTTT
>-|TRBV7-9|many|TRBJ1-1
CASSLSKGEAFF
TGTGCCAGCAGCTTAAGTAAAGGGGAAGCTTTCTTT
>-|TRBV28|many|TRBJ1-2
CAIPRGAGNYGYTF
TGTGCCATCCCGAGGGGCGCCGGTAACTATGGCTACACCTTC
>-|TRBV2|few|TRBJ2-7
CASSEAIGSYEQYF
TGTGCCAGCAGTGAAGCAATCGGCTCCTACGAGCAGTACTTC
>TRBD1|TRBV7-9|many|TRBJ1-2
CASSFHRGNYGYTF
TGTGCCAGCAGCTTCCACAGGGGAAACTATGGCTACACCTTC
>TRBD1|TRBV5-1|many|TRBJ2-3
CASTVPVGQGTDTQYF
TGCGCCAGCACAGTTCCAGTAGGACAGGGCACAGATACGCAGTATTTT
>-|TRBV20-1|many|TRBJ1-5
CSARRGEQPQHF
TGCAGTGCTAGGAGAGGGGAACAGCCCCAGCATTTT
>TRBD1|TRBV12-3/TRBV12-4|few|TRBJ1-2
CASNGQGNYGYTF
TGTGCCAGCAATGGACAGGGCAACTATGGCTACACCTTC
>TRBD2|TRBV6-5|many|TRBJ2-1
CASSSLGLASYNEQFF
TGTGCCAGCAGTTCCCTCGGACTAGCCTCCTACAATGAGCAGTTCTTC
>TRBD2|TRBV3-1|many|TRBJ2-7
CASSPLGSGPYEQYF
TGTGCCAGCAGCCCCCTGGGTAGCGGGCCCTACGAGCAGTACTTC
>TRBD1|TRBV13|many|TRBJ2-1
CASSSTSSDRVFFNEQFF
TGTGCCAGCAGCTCCACGTCGAGTGACAGGGTTTTTTTCAATGAGCAGTTCTTC
>-|TRBV7-9|many|TRBJ2-7
CASSPLGSLGFRYEQYF
TGTGCCAGCAGCCCGCTTGGGTCGCTCGGATTTAGATACGAGCAGTACTTC
>TRBD1|TRBV6-2/TRBV6-3|many|TRBJ1-2
CASSTSRQGAYGYTF
TGTGCCAGCAGTACTTCTCGACAGGGGGCCTATGGCTACACCTTC
>-|TRBV7-2|many|TRBJ2-2
CASSPAGGTGELFF
TGTGCCAGCAGCCCAGCGGGCGGCACCGGGGAGCTGTTTTTT
>-|TRBV6-5|many|TRBJ2-5
CASSYSLGLQETQYF
TGTGCCAGCAGTTACTCGTTGGGGCTCCAAGAGACCCAGTACTTC
>-|TRBV19|many|TRBJ2-1
CASSRDVGGPVGNEQFF
TGTGCCAGTAGCAGAGATGTGGGGGGACCCGTGGGCAATGAGCAGTTCTTC
>-|TRBV7-9|many|TRBJ1-1
CASSLISGTEAFF
TGTGCCAGCAGCTTGATCAGCGGCACTGAAGCTTTCTTT
>-|TRBV4-2|many|TRBJ2-1
CASSPRGRGDNEQFF
TGTGCCAGCAGCCCTCGGGGCAGGGGAGACAATGAGCAGTTCTTC
>TRBD2|TRBV7-8|few|TRBJ2-1
CASSYIGTSGVYNEQFF
TGTGCCAGCAGCTATATCGGGACTAGCGGAGTTTACAATGAGCAGTTCTTC
>-|TRBV6-5|-|TRBJ1-1
CASSYSAWGTGEAFF
TGTGCCAGCAGTTACTCGGCGTGGGGGACGGGTGAAGCTTTCTTT
>-|TRBV12-3/TRBV12-4|many|TRBJ1-3
CASSGAGVGNTIYF
TGTGCCAGCAGTGGGGCCGGGGTCGGAAACACCATATATTTT